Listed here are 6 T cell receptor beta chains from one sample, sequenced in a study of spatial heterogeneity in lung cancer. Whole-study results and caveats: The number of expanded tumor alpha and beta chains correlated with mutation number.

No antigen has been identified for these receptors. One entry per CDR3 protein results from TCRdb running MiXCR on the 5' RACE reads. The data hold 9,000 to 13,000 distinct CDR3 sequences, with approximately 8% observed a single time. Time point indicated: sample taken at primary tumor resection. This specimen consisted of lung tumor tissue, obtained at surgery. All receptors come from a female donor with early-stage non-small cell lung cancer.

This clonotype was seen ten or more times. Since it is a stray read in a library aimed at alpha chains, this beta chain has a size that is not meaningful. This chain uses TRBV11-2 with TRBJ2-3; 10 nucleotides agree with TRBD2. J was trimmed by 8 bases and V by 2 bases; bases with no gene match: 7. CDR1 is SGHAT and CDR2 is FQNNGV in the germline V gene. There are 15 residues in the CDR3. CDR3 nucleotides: TGTGCCAGCAGCTTAATGCTAGCGGGGGATTCTACGCAGTATTTT. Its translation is CASSLMLAGDSTQYF. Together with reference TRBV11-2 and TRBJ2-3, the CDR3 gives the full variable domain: EAGVAQSPRYKIIEKRQSVAFWCNPISGHATLYWYQQILGQGPKLLIQFQNNGVVDDSQLPKDRFSAERLKGVDSTLKIQPAKLEDSAVYLCASSLMLAGDSTQYFGPGTRLTVL.

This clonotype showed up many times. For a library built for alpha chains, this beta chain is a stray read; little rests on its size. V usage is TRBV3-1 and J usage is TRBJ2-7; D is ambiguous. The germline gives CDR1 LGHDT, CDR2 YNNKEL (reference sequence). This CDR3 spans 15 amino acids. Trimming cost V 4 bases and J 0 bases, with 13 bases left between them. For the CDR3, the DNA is TGTGCCAGCAGCCCCAGCTACGGCTACTCCTACGAGCAGTACTTC. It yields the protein CASSPSYGYSYEQYF.

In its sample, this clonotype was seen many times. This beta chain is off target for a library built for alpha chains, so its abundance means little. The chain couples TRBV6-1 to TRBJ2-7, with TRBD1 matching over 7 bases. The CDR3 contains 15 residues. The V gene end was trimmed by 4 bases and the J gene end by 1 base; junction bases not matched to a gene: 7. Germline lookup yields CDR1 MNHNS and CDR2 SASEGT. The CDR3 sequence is CASSAWDSISYEQYF. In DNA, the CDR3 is TGTGCCAGCAGTGCGTGGGACAGTATTTCCTACGAGCAGTACTTC.

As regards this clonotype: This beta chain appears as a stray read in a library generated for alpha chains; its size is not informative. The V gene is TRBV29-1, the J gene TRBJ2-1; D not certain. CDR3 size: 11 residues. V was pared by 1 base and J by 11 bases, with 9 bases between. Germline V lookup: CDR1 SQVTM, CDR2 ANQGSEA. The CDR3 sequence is CSVEVLSKQFF. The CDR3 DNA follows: TGCAGCGTTGAAGTTTTAAGCAAGCAGTTCTTC.

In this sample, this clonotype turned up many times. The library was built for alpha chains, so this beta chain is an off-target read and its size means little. The CDR3 region has the DNA TGTGCCAGCAGCAAATGGGGGAGTGATACGCAGTATTTT. Translating it yields CASSKWGSDTQYF. The chain has TRBV7-6 and TRBJ2-3; the D gene could be TRBD1 or TRBD2 (5 bases each). This CDR3 contains 13 residues. V lost 5 bases and J lost 6, with 12 bases in between. Germline V gives CDR1 SGHVS, CDR2 FNYEAQ. The full variable domain, rest sourced from reference TRBV7-6 and TRBJ2-3, is GAGVSQSPRYKVTKRGQDVALRCDPISGHVSLYWYRQALGQGPEFLTYFNYEAQQDKSGLPNDRFSAERPEGSISTLTIQRTEQRDSAMYRCASSKWGSDTQYFGPGTRLTVL.

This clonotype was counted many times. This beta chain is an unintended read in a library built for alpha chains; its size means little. This CDR3 reads CASSPGLAGGTDTQYF. For the CDR3, the DNA is TGTGCCAGCAGCCCCGGACTAGCGGGGGGCACAGATACGCAGTATTTT. V and J are TRBV13 and TRBJ2-3, with TRBD2 matching 13 bases. This CDR3 has 16 residues. With V trimmed by 5 bases and J by 1 base, 3 bases remained unmatched. Germline V gives CDR1 PRHDT, CDR2 FYEKMQ (reference sequence).